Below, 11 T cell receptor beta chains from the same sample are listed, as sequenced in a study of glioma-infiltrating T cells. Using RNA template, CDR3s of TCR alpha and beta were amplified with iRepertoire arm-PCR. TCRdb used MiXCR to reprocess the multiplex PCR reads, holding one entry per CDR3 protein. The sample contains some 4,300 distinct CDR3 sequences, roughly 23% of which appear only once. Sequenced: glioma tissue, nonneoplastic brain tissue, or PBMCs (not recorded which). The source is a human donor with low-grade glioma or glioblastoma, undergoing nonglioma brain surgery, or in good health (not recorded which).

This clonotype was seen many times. The CDR3 here is CASSPGVTLTDTQYF. CDR3 nucleotides: TGTGCCAGCAGCCCGGGTGTAACTCTCACAGATACGCAGTATTTT. The V gene is TRBV5-4, the J gene TRBJ2-3; D call uncertain. Germline CDR1 SGHNT, CDR2 YYREEE (reference sequence). V was trimmed by 4 bases and J by 2 bases, leaving 14 bases between them. This CDR3 is 15 amino acids long.

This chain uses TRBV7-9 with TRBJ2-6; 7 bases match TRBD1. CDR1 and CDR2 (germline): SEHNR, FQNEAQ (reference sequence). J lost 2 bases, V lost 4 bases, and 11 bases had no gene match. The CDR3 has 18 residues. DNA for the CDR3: TGTGCCAGCAGCTCGACTCGGGACAGTCTCCCTGGGGCCAACGTCCTGACTTTC. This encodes CASSSTRDSLPGANVLTF.

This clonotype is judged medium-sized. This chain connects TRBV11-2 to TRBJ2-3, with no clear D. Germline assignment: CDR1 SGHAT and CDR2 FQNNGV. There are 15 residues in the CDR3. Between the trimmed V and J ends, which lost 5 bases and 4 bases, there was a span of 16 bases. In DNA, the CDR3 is TGTGCCAGCAGCCCCAAGAGTAGTCTGCCAGATACGCAGTATTTT. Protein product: CASSPKSSLPDTQYF.

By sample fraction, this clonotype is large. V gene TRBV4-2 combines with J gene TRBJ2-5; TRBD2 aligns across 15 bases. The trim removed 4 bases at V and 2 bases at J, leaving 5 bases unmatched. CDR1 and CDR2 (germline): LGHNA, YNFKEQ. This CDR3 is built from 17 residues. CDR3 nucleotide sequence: TGTGCCAGCAGCCTGACCGGGACTAGCGGGGGGCAAGAGACCCAGTACTTC. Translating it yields CASSLTGTSGGQETQYF.

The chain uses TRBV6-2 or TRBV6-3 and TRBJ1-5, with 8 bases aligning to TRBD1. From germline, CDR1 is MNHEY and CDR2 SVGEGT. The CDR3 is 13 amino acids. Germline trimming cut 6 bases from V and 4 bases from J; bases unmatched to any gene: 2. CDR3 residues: CASRGQANQPQHF. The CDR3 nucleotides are TGTGCCAGCAGGGGACAGGCGAATCAGCCCCAGCATTTT.

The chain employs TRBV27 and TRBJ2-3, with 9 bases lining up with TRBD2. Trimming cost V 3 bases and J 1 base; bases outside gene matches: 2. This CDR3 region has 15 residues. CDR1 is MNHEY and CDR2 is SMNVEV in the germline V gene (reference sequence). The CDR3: CASSFRLAGTDTQYF. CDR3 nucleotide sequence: TGTGCCAGCAGTTTCAGACTAGCGGGCACAGATACGCAGTATTTT.

CDR3 residues: CASSIGLAGTATDTQYF. The DNA for the CDR3 is TGCGCCAGCAGCATCGGACTAGCGGGGACCGCCACAGATACGCAGTATTTT. The chain couples TRBV5-1 to TRBJ2-3; TRBD2 aligns across 12 bases. The CDR3 sequence is 17 residues long. J lost 2 bases, V lost 4 bases, and 8 bases had no gene match. Germline loops: CDR1 SGHRS, CDR2 YFSETQ.

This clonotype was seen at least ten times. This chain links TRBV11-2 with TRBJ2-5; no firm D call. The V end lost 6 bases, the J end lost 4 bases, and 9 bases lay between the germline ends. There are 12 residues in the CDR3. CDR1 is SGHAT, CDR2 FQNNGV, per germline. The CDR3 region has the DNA TGTGCCAGCAGACCCAGTGGAGAGACCCAGTACTTC. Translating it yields CASRPSGETQYF.

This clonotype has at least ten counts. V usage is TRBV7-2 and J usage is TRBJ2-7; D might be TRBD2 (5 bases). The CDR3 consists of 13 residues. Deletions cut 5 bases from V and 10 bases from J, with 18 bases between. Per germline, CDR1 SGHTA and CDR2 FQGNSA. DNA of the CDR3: TGTGCCAGCAGCCTGACGAGCGGTTCTGAACAGTACGTC. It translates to CASSLTSGSEQYV.

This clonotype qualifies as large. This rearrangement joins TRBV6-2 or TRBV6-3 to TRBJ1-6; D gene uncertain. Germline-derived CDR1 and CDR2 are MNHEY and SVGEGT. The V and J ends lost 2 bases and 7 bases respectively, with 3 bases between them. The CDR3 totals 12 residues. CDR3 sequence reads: CASSYENSPLHF. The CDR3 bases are TGTGCCAGCAGTTACGAGAATTCACCCCTCCACTTT.

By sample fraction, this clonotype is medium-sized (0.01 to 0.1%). The CDR3 DNA reads TGCGCCAGCAGCCTTAGACTTTCGACAGGCCGGGAGCAGTTCTTC. Amino acids: CASSLRLSTGREQFF. The chain recombines TRBV4-1 with TRBJ2-1; D possibly corresponds to TRBD1 (6 bases). This CDR3 comprises 15 residues. CDR1 is MGHRA, CDR2 YSYEKL, per germline. Trimming shortened V by 4 bases and J by 10 bases, and 20 bases separated the two germline ends.